The rows below give T cell receptor beta chains drawn from one sample of a study of cytomegalovirus exposure and HLA in healthy donors. Produced via immunoSEQ multiplex PCR; TCRdb's table is partial and in-frame only. The sample includes more than 110,000 clones, approximately 70% of them seen just once. Sequencing was done on a sample of PBMCs. These receptors all come from a woman aged 25 to 39 in good health and CMV-seronegative. The CDR3 runs from the conserved cysteine through the conserved F or W. D genes are given only for firm matches. Not all rows give a size; the values are once, few, many and, for expanded clones, a class.

CDR3 protein: CASSQGDSMSYEQYF
CDR3 DNA: TGCGCCAGCAGCCAAGGGGACAGTATGAGCTACGAGCAGTACTTC
J gene: TRBJ2-7
clone size: -
D gene: TRBD1
V gene: TRBV4-1

CDR3 protein: CASSYSSRGYGYTF
CDR3 DNA: TGTGCCAGCAGTTACTCGAGCCGTGGCTATGGCTACACCTTC
J gene: TRBJ1-2
clone size: -
D gene: -
V gene: TRBV6-5

CDR3 protein: CASSETGTTKQFF
CDR3 DNA: TGTGCCAGCAGTGAGACCGGGACTACCAAGCAGTTCTTC
J gene: TRBJ2-1
clone size: -
D gene: TRBD2
V gene: TRBV2

CDR3 protein: CAWRVGSPDTQYF
CDR3 DNA: TGTGCCTGGAGGGTCGGTAGCCCAGATACGCAGTATTTT
J gene: TRBJ2-3
clone size: -
D gene: -
V gene: TRBV30

CDR3 protein: CASSPSPQGNQETQYF
CDR3 DNA: TGTGCCAGCTCACCAAGCCCCCAGGGCAACCAAGAGACCCAGTACTTC
J gene: TRBJ2-5
clone size: -
D gene: -
V gene: TRBV18

CDR3 protein: CASSPPRGSGVTGELFF
CDR3 DNA: TGTGCCAGCAGCCCCCCCCGGGGCAGCGGGGTTACCGGGGAGCTGTTTTTT
J gene: TRBJ2-2
clone size: few
D gene: TRBD2
V gene: TRBV7-2

CDR3 protein: CASSESSGGPSGNTIYF
CDR3 DNA: TGCGCCAGCAGTGAGTCGTCCGGAGGGCCCTCTGGAAACACCATATATTTT
J gene: TRBJ1-3
clone size: -
D gene: -
V gene: TRBV10-2

CDR3 protein: CASSLGGTGIYSYGYTF
CDR3 DNA: TGTGCCAGCAGCTTGGGGGGGACAGGGATTTATAGCTATGGCTACACCTTC
J gene: TRBJ1-2
clone size: few
D gene: TRBD1
V gene: TRBV7-2

CDR3 protein: CASRSLAGSYNEQFF
CDR3 DNA: TGTGCCAGCAGATCTCTAGCGGGCTCCTACAATGAGCAGTTCTTC
J gene: TRBJ2-1
clone size: -
D gene: TRBD2
V gene: TRBV2

CDR3 protein: CATLTTGGNEKLFF
CDR3 DNA: TGTGCCACCCTAACCACAGGGGGGAATGAAAAACTGTTTTTT
J gene: TRBJ1-4
clone size: few
D gene: TRBD1
V gene: TRBV6-5

CDR3 protein: CASTLNRRDEKLFF
CDR3 DNA: TGTGCCAGCACTTTAAACAGGAGGGATGAAAAACTGTTTTTT
J gene: TRBJ1-4
clone size: -
D gene: -
V gene: TRBV28

CDR3 protein: CASSLRQGDGYTF
CDR3 DNA: TGCGCCAGCAGCCTGCGACAGGGAGATGGCTACACCTTC
J gene: TRBJ1-2
clone size: few
D gene: TRBD1
V gene: TRBV5-1

CDR3 protein: CASSQLLSGANVLTF
CDR3 DNA: TGTGCCAGCAGCCAACTGCTCTCTGGGGCCAACGTCCTGACTTTC
J gene: TRBJ2-6
clone size: -
D gene: -
V gene: TRBV6-1

CDR3 protein: CASSPGGGINEQFF
CDR3 DNA: TGTGCCAGCAGCCCCGGGGGAGGGATCAATGAGCAGTTCTTC
J gene: TRBJ2-1
clone size: -
D gene: TRBD2
V gene: TRBV9

CDR3 protein: CASSVAPGSSGNTIYF
CDR3 DNA: TGTGCCAGCAGCGTAGCTCCAGGCAGCTCTGGAAACACCATATATTTT
J gene: TRBJ1-3
clone size: few
D gene: -
V gene: TRBV9